The 24 T cell receptor beta chains reported below all come from one sample, sequenced in a study of cytomegalovirus exposure and HLA in healthy donors. 13 Jbeta primers and 60 Vbeta primers were used for the PCR. Using immunoSEQ multiplex PCR, the repertoire was profiled, and TCRdb retains in-frame clones only, with some absent. Of about 220,000 clones detected, approximately 68% appear once; the ten largest clones hold 1.8%. Sequenced input: PBMCs. The receptors shown here come from a woman aged 30 to 39 in good health and CMV-seronegative.

The J gene is TRBJ1-2, the V gene TRBV6-5; 8 bases align to TRBD1. CDR3 length equals 13 residues. Looked up from germline, CDR1 is MNHEY and CDR2 is SVGAGI. The trim removed 5 bases at V and 7 bases at J, leaving 6 bases unmatched. As DNA, the CDR3 is TGTGCCAGCAGTGAGACAGGGGCTGGTGGCTACACCTTC. It specifies CASSETGAGGYTF.

The chain has TRBV6-6 and TRBJ1-2; no definite D call. Germline V gene lookup returns CDR1 MNHNY and CDR2 SVGAGI (reference sequence). V shed 0 bases and J shed 0 bases, with 8 bases lying between them. The CDR3 totals 15 residues. This CDR3 is CASSYSPEPNYGYTF. Here the CDR3 DNA reads TGTGCCAGCAGTTACTCCCCAGAACCTAACTATGGCTACACCTTC.

This clone has only a few counts. V gene TRBV5-1 combines with J gene TRBJ1-1; a possible D gene is TRBD1 (5 bases). Germline CDR1 and CDR2: SGHRS and YFSETQ. With 5 bases removed from V and 6 bases from J, the gap between germline ends came to 14 bases. The CDR3 covers 13 residues. CDR3 residues: CASRTVRAAEAFF. The CDR3 DNA reads TGCGCCAGCAGGACAGTTAGGGCGGCTGAAGCTTTCTTT. Together with reference TRBV5-1 and TRBJ1-1, the CDR3 gives the full variable domain: KAGVTQTPRYLIKTRGQQVTLSCSPISGHRSVSWYQQTPGQGLQFLFEYFSETQRNKGNFPGRFSGRQFSNSRSEMNVSTLELGDSALYLCASRTVRAAEAFFGQGTRLTVV.

This clone was found once. The rearrangement links TRBV6-1 to TRBJ1-5, with D unclear. Germline V lookup: CDR1 MNHNS, CDR2 SASEGT. Trimming stripped 3 bases from V and 0 bases from J, with 6 bases between. This CDR3 spans 14 amino acids. The CDR3 protein is CASSDGDSNQPQHF. The DNA of the CDR3 is TGTGCCAGCAGTGACGGGGATAGCAATCAGCCCCAGCATTTT.

This clone was seen a single time. The genes are TRBV4-2 and TRBJ2-1; D may be TRBD2 (7 bases). Between the trimmed V and J ends, which lost 1 base and 0 bases, there was a span of 16 bases. Germline V gene sequence: CDR1 LGHNA, CDR2 YNFKEQ. The CDR3 length is 18 residues. The CDR3 nucleotides read TGTGCCAGCAGCCAAGGGCGGGGGCTACCCAACTCCTACAATGAGCAGTTCTTC. Translating it yields CASSQGRGLPNSYNEQFF.

This chain connects TRBV6-5 to TRBJ2-1; the match to TRBD1 covers 11 bases. V trimming: 6 bases; J trimming: 7 bases; junction bases outside the gene matches: 5. Germline assignment: CDR1 MNHEY and CDR2 SVGAGI. The CDR3 is 14 amino acids. The CDR3 nucleotides are TGTGCCAGCAGCGCCCGGGACAGGGGGAATGAGCAGTTCTTC. It is translated as CASSARDRGNEQFF.

V usage is TRBV7-9 and J usage is TRBJ1-1; possibly TRBD1 for D (6 bases). In germline, CDR1 is SEHNR, CDR2 FQNEAQ (reference sequence). Trimming stripped 0 bases from V and 4 bases from J, with 12 bases between. This CDR3 has 15 amino acids. The CDR3 DNA is TGTGCCAGCAGCTTAGCCCTCACAGGGTTCACTGAAGCTTTCTTT. Encoded protein: CASSLALTGFTEAFF.

The chain couples TRBV15 to TRBJ2-7, with TRBD1 identical over 8 bases. Unmatched junction bases numbered 14, after V lost 9 bases and J lost 4 bases. Germline lookup yields CDR1 LNHNV and CDR2 YYDKDF (reference sequence). The CDR3 runs 15 residues. The CDR3 here is CATTPDREVGYEQYF. The CDR3, as DNA: TGTGCCACAACCCCGGACAGGGAGGTTGGTTACGAGCAGTACTTC.

V and J are TRBV6-1 and TRBJ2-1; TRBD1 agrees at 7 bases. In germline, CDR1 is MNHNS, CDR2 SASEGT. The CDR3 extends over 11 amino acids. J was trimmed by 10 bases and V by 5 bases; bases with no gene match: 2. CDR3 loop: CASSKTGEQFF. In DNA form, the CDR3 reads TGTGCCAGCAGTAAGACAGGGGAGCAGTTCTTC.

The gene calls are TRBV11-2 and TRBJ1-2, with TRBD1 identical over 7 bases. The germline V gene has CDR1 SGHAT and CDR2 FQNNGV. The CDR3 is made up of 16 amino acids. V lost 6 bases, J lost 2 bases, and 12 bases stayed unmatched. The CDR3 is CASSSREGAPNYGYTF. The CDR3 bases are TGTGCCAGCAGTTCCCGGGAGGGGGCGCCCAACTATGGCTACACCTTC.

The chain joins TRBV11-3 to TRBJ1-4; 8 bases are shared with TRBD1. The CDR3 runs 16 residues. V was pared by 1 base and J by 6 bases, with 7 bases of the junction left unmatched. The V gene's germline CDR1 is SGHNT and CDR2 YENEEA. CDR3 bases: TGTGCCAGCAGCTTAGCAGACAGGGGAGGGGATGAAAAACTGTTTTTT. Translation: CASSLADRGGDEKLFF. Full variable domain (remainder filled in from reference TRBV11-3 and TRBJ1-4): EAGVVQSPRYKIIEKKQPVAFWCNPISGHNTLYWYLQNLGQGPELLIRYENEEAVDDSQLPKDRFSAERLKGVDSTLKIQPAELGDSAVYLCASSLADRGGDEKLFFGSGTQLSVL.

The J gene is TRBJ1-1, the V gene TRBV19; no clear D gene. The CDR3 spans 13 residues. Per the germline V gene, CDR1 is LNHDA and CDR2 is SQIVND (reference sequence). With 2 bases removed from V and 3 bases from J, the gap between germline ends came to 7 bases. The CDR3 DNA sequence: TGTGCCAGTAGTATATCACGGGACACTGAAGCTTTCTTT. Its translation is CASSISRDTEAFF.

The chain carries TRBV27 and TRBJ2-7; TRBD1 matches 9 bases. The CDR3 length is 12 residues. Per germline, CDR1 MNHEY and CDR2 SMNVEV (reference sequence). With V trimmed by 9 bases and J by 4 bases, 4 bases remained unmatched. CDR3 in DNA: TGTGCCAGTGGGACAGGGATATACGAGCAGTACTTC. This codes for CASGTGIYEQYF.

The genes are TRBV5-4 and TRBJ2-3; TRBD2 aligns across 14 bases. V lost 0 bases and J lost 6; bases outside the gene matches: 3. CDR3 length equals 16 residues. Germline loops: CDR1 SGHNT, CDR2 YYREEE (reference sequence). CDR3 sequence reads: CASSLGLAGGWDTQYF. Written as DNA, the CDR3 is TGTGCCAGCAGCTTGGGACTAGCGGGGGGGTGGGATACGCAGTATTTT.

V and J are TRBV9 and TRBJ2-1; 10 positions agree with TRBD1. Germline V gives CDR1 SGDLS, CDR2 YYNGEE. The CDR3 sequence is 15 residues long. The V segment lost 4 bases and the J segment 9 bases; nucleotides outside the gene matches: 10. The CDR3 reads CASSPKGDRGGEQFF. The CDR3 DNA follows: TGTGCCAGCAGCCCAAAAGGGGACAGGGGTGGTGAGCAGTTCTTC.

The rearrangement links TRBV15 to TRBJ2-5, with D possibly being TRBD2 (5 bases). The CDR3 is 15 residues long. Germline CDR1 reads LNHNV; CDR2 reads YYDKDF (reference sequence). Trimming took off 0 bases at V and 0 bases at J, with 8 bases between the two ends. The DNA of the CDR3 is TGTGCCACCAGCAGAGATAGAGGGTACCAAGAGACCCAGTACTTC. Residues: CATSRDRGYQETQYF.

This clone was observed a few times. The chain has TRBV6-5 and TRBJ2-1, with D possibly being TRBD2 (5 bases). CDR3 length: 15 amino acids. In germline, CDR1 is MNHEY, CDR2 SVGAGI. V was trimmed by 7 bases and J by 4 bases, leaving 17 bases between them. CDR3 nucleotides: TGTGCCAGCACCCCCGAGGGTTTAGGATACAATGAGCAGTTCTTC. This codes for CASTPEGLGYNEQFF.

The genes are TRBV7-3 and TRBJ2-2; 7 bases align to TRBD1. The CDR3 covers 16 residues. The germline gives CDR1 SGHTA, CDR2 FQGTGA. V lost 5 bases and J lost 0; bases outside the gene matches: 6. The CDR3 loop reads CASSPLGGANTGELFF. The CDR3 coding sequence is TGTGCCAGCAGCCCTCTAGGGGGCGCGAACACCGGGGAGCTGTTTTTT.

This chain joins TRBV5-1 and TRBJ2-7; the match to TRBD2 covers 10 bases. The V and J ends lost 1 base and 3 bases, in that order; junction bases with no gene match: 1. CDR1 is SGHRS, CDR2 YFSETQ, per germline. This CDR3 comprises 14 residues. The DNA for the CDR3 is TGCGCCAGCAGCTTGACTAGCGGGAACTACGAGCAGTACTTC. Protein sequence: CASSLTSGNYEQYF.

The chain links TRBV7-2 to TRBJ1-1, with D possibly matching TRBD1 (6 bases). This CDR3 spans 14 amino acids. V was pared by 1 base and J by 5 bases, with 11 bases between. CDR1 and CDR2 from the germline V gene are SGHTA and FQGNSA. The CDR3 DNA sequence: TGTGCCAGCAGCTTAGAAGGGGGTAAAACTGAAGCTTTCTTT. Translated: CASSLEGGKTEAFF.

The rearrangement uses TRBV4-1 and TRBJ1-6; no reliable D call. Trimming removed 1 base from V and 9 bases from J, with 7 bases in between. Germline CDR1 and CDR2: MGHRA and YSYEKL. The CDR3 is 13 amino acids. As DNA, the CDR3 is TGCGCCAGCAGCCAAGGAGGGCCTTCACCCCTCCACTTT. Its protein product is CASSQGGPSPLHF.

The CDR3 DNA reads TGTGCCAGCAGTGCAACTAGTCACCCCTACAATGAGCAGTTCTTC. Amino acid sequence: CASSATSHPYNEQFF. This chain links TRBV6-5 with TRBJ2-1; D may be TRBD2 (5 bases). Germline V gene sequence: CDR1 MNHEY, CDR2 SVGAGI. Trimming took off 5 bases at V and 2 bases at J, with 13 bases between the two ends. CDR3 length: 15 amino acids.

A word on this clone: Within the sample, other DNA sequences also encode this same CDR3. The chain links TRBV27 to TRBJ2-7, with 7 positions matching TRBD1. The CDR3 has 15 residues. Germline CDR1 is MNHEY and CDR2 is SMNVEV (reference sequence). Trimming at V came to 2 bases and at J to 3 bases, leaving 7 bases not matched to a gene. CDR3 amino acids: CASSLAPGQYYEQYF. As DNA, the CDR3 is TGTGCCAGCAGTTTAGCCCCGGGACAGTACTACGAGCAGTACTTC.

The chain joins TRBV2 to TRBJ2-5, with D unresolved. CDR3 length equals 14 residues. Trimming removed 0 bases from V and 3 bases from J, with 8 bases in between. Germline loops: CDR1 SNHLY, CDR2 FYNNEI. For the CDR3, the DNA is TGTGCCAGCAGTGAAGCGAACCTAAAAGAGACCCAGTACTTC. Translation gives CASSEANLKETQYF.